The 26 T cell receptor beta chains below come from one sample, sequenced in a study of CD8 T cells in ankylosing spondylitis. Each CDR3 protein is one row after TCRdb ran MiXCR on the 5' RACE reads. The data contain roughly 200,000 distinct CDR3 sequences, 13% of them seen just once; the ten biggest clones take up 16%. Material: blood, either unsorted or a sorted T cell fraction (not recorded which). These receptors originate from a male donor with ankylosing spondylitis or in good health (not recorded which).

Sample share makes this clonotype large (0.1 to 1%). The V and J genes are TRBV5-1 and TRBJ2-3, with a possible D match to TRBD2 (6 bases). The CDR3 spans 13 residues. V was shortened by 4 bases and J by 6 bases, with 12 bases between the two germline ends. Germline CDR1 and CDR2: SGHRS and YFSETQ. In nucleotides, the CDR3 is TGCGCCAGCAGCAGGGACTCTGCCGATACGCAGTATTTT. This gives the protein CASSRDSADTQYF.

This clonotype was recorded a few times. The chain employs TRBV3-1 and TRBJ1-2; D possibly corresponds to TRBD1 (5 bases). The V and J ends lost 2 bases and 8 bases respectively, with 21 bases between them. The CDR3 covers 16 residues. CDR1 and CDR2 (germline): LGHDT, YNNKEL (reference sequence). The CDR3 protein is CASSQPLGGFTEGYTF. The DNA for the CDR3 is TGTGCCAGCAGCCAACCCCTGGGGGGGTTCACGGAGGGCTACACCTTC.

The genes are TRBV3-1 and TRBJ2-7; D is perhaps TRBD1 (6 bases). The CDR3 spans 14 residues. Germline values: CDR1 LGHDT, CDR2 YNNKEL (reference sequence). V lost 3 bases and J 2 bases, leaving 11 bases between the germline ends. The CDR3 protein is CASSQTGSTYEQYF. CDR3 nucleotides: TGTGCCAGCAGCCAGACAGGTTCCACCTACGAGCAGTACTTC.

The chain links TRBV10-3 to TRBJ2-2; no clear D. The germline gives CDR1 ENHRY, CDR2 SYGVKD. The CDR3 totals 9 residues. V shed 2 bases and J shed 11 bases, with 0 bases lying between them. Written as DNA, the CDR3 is TGTGCCATCAGTGAGGAGCTGTTTTTT. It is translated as CAISEELFF.

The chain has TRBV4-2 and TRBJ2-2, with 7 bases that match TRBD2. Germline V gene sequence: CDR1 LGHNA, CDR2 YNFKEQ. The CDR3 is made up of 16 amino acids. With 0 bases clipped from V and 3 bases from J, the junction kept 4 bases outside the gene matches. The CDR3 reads CASSQEGGGYTGELFF. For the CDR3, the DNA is TGTGCCAGCAGCCAAGAGGGGGGGGGATACACCGGGGAGCTGTTTTTT.

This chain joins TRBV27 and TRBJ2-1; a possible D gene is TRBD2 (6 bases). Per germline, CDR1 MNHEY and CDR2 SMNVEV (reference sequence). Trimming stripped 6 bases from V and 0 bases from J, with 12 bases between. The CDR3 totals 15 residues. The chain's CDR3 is CASRLGAGSYNEQFF. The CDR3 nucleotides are TGTGCCAGCAGATTGGGAGCGGGCTCCTACAATGAGCAGTTCTTC.

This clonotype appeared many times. The CDR3 is CASTPGQGPRTGELFF. The CDR3 DNA sequence: TGTGCCAGCACCCCGGGACAGGGACCTCGCACCGGGGAGCTGTTTTTT. The chain combines TRBV12-3 or TRBV12-4 with TRBJ2-2, with 9 bases lining up with TRBD1. V shed 7 bases, J shed 4 bases, and the junction held 10 bases outside the gene matches. The length of the CDR3 is 16 residues.

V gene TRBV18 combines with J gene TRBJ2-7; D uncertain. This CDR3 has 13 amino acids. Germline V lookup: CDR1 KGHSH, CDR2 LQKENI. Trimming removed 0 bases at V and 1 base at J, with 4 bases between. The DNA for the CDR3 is TGTGCCAGCTCACCACCGAAGTCCTACGAGCAGTACTTC. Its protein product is CASSPPKSYEQYF.

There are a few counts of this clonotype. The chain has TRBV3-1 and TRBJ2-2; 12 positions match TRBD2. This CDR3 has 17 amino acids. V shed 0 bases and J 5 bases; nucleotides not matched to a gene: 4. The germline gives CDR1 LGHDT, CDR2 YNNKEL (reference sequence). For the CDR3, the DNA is TGTGCCAGCAGCCAAGAAGAGACTAGCGGGAGAACCGGGGAGCTGTTTTTT. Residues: CASSQEETSGRTGELFF.

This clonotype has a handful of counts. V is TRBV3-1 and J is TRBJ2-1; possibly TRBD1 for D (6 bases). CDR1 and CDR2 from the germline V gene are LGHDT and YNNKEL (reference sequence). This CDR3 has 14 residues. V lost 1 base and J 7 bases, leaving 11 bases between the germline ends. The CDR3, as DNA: TGTGCCAGCAGCCAAGTTTTGGGGGCTAATGAGCAGTTCTTC. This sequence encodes CASSQVLGANEQFF.

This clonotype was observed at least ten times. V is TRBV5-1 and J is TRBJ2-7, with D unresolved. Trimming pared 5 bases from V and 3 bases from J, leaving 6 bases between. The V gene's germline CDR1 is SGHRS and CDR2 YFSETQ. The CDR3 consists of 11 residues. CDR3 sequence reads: CASSYGYEQYF. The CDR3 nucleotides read TGCGCCAGCAGTTATGGCTACGAGCAGTACTTC.

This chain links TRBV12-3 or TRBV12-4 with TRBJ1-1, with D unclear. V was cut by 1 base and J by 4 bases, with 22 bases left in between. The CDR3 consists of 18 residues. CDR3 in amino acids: CASSLESGIEVDATEAFF. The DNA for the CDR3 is TGTGCCAGCAGTTTAGAGTCCGGAATTGAGGTGGATGCCACTGAAGCTTTCTTT.

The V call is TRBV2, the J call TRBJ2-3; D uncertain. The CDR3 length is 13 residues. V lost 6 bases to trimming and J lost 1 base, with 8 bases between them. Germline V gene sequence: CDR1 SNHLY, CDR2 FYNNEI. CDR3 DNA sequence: TGTGCCAGCAGATTGAGTGGCACAGATACGCAGTATTTT. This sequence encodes CASRLSGTDTQYF.

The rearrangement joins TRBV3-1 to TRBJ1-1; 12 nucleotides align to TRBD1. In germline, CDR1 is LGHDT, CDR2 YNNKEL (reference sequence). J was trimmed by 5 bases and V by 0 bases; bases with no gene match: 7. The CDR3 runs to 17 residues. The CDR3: CASSQDWDRGLGTEAFF. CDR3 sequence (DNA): TGTGCCAGCAGCCAAGATTGGGACAGGGGGCTCGGGACTGAAGCTTTCTTT.

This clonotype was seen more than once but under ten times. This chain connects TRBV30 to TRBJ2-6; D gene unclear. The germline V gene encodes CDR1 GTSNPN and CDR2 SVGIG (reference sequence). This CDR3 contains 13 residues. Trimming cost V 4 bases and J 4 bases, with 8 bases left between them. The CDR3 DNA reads TGTGCCTGGACCCCCGGGGGGGCCAACGTCCTGACTTTC. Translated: CAWTPGGANVLTF.

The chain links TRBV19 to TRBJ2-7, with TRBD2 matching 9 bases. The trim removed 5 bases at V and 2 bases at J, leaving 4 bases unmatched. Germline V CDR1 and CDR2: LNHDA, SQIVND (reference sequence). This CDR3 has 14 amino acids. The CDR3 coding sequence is TGTGCCAGTAGTGCCGGACTAGCGACCTACGAGCAGTACTTC. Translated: CASSAGLATYEQYF. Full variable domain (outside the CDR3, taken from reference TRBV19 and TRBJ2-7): DGGITQSPKYLFRKEGQNVTLSCEQNLNHDAMYWYRQDPGQGLRLIYYSQIVNDFQKGDIAEGYSVSREKKESFPLTVTSAQKNPTAFYLCASSAGLATYEQYFGPGTRLTVT.

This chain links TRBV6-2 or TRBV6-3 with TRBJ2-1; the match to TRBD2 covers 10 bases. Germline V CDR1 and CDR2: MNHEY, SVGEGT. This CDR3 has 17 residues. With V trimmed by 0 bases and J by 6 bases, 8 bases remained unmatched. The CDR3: CASSYSSKSGRANEQFF. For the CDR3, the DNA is TGTGCCAGCAGTTACTCCTCGAAAAGCGGGAGGGCCAATGAGCAGTTCTTC.

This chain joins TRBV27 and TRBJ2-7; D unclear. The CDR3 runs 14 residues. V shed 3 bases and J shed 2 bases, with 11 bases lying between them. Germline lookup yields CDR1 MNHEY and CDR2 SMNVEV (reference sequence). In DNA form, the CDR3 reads TGTGCCAGCAGTTTCGCGGCAGGCGCCTACGAGCAGTACTTC. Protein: CASSFAAGAYEQYF.

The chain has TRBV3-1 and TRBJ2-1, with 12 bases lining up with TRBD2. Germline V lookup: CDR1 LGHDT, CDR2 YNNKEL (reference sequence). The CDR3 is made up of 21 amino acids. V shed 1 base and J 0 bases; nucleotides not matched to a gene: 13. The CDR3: CASSQVRPSGRASSSYNEQFF. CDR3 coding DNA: TGTGCCAGCAGCCAAGTACGGCCTAGCGGGAGGGCCTCCAGCTCCTACAATGAGCAGTTCTTC.

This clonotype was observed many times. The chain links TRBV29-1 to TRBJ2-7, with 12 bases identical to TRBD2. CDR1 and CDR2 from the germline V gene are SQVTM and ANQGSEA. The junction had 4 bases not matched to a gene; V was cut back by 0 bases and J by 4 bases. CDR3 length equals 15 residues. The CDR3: CSVEEGGLAGYEQYF. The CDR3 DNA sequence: TGCAGCGTTGAAGAAGGAGGACTAGCGGGATACGAGCAGTACTTC.

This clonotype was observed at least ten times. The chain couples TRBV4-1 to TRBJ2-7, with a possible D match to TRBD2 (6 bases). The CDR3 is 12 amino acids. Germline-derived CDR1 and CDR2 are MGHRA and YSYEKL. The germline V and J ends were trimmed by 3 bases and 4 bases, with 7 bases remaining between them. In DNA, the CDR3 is TGCGCCAGCAGCCAGGAGGGGTACGAGCAGTACTTC. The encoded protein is CASSQEGYEQYF.

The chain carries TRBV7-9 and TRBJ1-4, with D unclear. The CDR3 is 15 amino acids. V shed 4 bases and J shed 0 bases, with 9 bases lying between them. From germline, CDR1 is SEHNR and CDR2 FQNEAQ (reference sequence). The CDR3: CASSSAFSTNEKLFF. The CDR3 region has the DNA TGTGCCAGCAGCTCAGCCTTCTCAACTAATGAAAAACTGTTTTTT. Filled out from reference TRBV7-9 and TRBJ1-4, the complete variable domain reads DTGVSQNPRHKITKRGQNVTFRCDPISEHNRLYWYRQTLGQGPEFLTYFQNEAQLEKSRLLSDRFSAERPKGSFSTLEIQRTEQGDSAMYLCASSSAFSTNEKLFFGSGTQLSVL.

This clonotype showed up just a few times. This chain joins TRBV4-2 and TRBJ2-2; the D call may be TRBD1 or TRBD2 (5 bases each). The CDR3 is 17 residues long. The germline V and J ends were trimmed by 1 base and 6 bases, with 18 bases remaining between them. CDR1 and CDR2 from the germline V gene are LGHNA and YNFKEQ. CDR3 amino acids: CASSQVGGWYMSGELFF. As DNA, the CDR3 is TGTGCCAGCAGCCAAGTTGGGGGTTGGTATATGTCCGGGGAGCTGTTTTTT.

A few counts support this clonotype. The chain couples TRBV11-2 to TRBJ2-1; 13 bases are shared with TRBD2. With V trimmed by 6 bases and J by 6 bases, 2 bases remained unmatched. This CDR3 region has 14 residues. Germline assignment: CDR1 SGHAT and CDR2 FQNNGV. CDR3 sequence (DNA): TGTGCCAGCAGGACTAGCGGGGGGTTCAATGAGCAGTTCTTC. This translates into CASRTSGGFNEQFF.

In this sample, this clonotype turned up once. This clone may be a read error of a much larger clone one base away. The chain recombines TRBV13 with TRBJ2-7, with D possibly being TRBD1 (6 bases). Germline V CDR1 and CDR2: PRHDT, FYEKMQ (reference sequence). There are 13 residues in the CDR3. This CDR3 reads CARSLGQGNEQYF. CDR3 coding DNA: TGTGCCAGAAGCTTAGGCCAGGGGAACGAGCAGTACTTC.

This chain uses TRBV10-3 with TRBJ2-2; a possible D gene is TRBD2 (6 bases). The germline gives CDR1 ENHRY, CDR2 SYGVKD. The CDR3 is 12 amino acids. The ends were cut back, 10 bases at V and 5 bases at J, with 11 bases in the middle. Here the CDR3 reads CATLGGTGELFF. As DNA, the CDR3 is TGTGCCACCCTGGGGGGAACCGGGGAGCTGTTTTTT.